The text below deals with one T cell receptor (beta chain). Per the authors' pipeline: Reference gene primers were amplified, and this amplification served to estimate nucleated cell counts. The data were produced by immunoSEQ multiplex PCR, yet TCRdb's version contains in-frame clones alone and is incomplete. From that table come the V and J calls and clone size; the DNA was used to work out D and trimming. This table holds approximately 76,000 clones, around 90% found once. The V and J ends lost 2 bases and 8 bases, in that order; junction bases with no gene match: 6. CDR3 length equals 15 residues. From germline, CDR1 is KGHDR and CDR2 SFDVKD. These data come from a study of blood T cell repertoires in COVID-19. For the study at large: There were acute and convalescent COVID-19 samples, and they came from the United States, Italy and Spain.

The rearrangement joins TRBV24-1 to TRBJ2-1, with 9 bases matching TRBD1. Material for sequencing was peripheral blood. This clonotype was obtained from a human donor in a cohort sampled during active COVID-19. The CDR3 here is CATSDSRTGDYEQFF. Here the CDR3 DNA reads TGTGCCACCAGTGATTCCCGGACAGGGGACTATGAGCAGTTCTTC.